Sequencing of this T cell receptor (beta chain) was carried out in a study of vaccination effects on CD4 cells after COVID-19. Overall study results and limits: Marked contraction was observed in infection-induced and vaccine-induced clones late after vaccination.

The data were produced by immunoSEQ multiplex PCR, yet TCRdb's version contains in-frame clones alone and is incomplete. The sample carries more than 50,000 clones, roughly 76% recorded once. On this clone: What it binds is not known.

Antigen-specific CD4+ T cells were expanded with viral peptide pools in the ViraFEST assay before sequencing. Following culture for nine to ten days, CD4+ T cells were isolated. They grew a few million PBMC in each well, adding about 10 IU/ml IL-2 and 8.5 to 10 ug/ml peptides. This clonotype was sampled from a human donor who received a COVID-19 vaccine. This sample comprised CD4+ T cells from PBMCs cultured with HCoV-229E spike peptides, obtained before COVID-19 vaccination.

In nucleotides, the CDR3 is TGTGCCAGCAGAAGAGGGGGCAATGGCTACACCTTC. It yields the protein CASRRGGNGYTF. This chain links TRBV6-5 with TRBJ1-2, with 7 nucleotides matching TRBD1. Germline V gene data show CDR1 as MNHEY and CDR2 as SVGAGI. CDR3 length equals 12 residues. With 6 bases clipped from V and 6 bases from J, the junction kept 4 bases outside the gene matches.